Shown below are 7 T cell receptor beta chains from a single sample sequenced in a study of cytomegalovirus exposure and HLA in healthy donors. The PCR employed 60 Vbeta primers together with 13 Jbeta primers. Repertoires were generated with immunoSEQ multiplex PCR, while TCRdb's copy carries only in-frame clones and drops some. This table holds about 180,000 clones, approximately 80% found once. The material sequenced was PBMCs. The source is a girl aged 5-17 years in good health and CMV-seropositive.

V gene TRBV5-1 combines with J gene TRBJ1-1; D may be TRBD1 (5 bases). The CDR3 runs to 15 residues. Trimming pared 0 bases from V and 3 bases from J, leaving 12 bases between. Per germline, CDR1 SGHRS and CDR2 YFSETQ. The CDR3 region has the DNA TGCGCCAGCAGCTTGGTGGGGGAGGGAGACACTGAAGCTTTCTTT. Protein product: CASSLVGEGDTEAFF.

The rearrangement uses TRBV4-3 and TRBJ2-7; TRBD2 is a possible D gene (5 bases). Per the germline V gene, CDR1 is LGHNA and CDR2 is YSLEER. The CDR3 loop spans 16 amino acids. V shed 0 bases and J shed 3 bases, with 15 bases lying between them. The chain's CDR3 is CASSQERVGAYYEQYF. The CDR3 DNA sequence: TGCGCCAGCAGCCAAGAGCGGGTAGGAGCATACTACGAGCAGTACTTC.

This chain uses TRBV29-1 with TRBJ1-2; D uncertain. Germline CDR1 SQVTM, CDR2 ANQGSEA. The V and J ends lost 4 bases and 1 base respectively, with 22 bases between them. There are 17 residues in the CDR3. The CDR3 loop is CSVVILGSGMGNYGYTF. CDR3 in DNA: TGCAGCGTTGTTATTTTGGGATCCGGGATGGGTAACTATGGCTACACCTTC.

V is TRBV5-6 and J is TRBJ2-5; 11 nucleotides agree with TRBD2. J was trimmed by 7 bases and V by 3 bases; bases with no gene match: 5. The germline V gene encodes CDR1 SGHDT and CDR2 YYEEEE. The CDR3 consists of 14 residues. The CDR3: CASSWGTSGGTQYF. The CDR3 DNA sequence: TGTGCCAGCAGCTGGGGGACTAGCGGAGGGACCCAGTACTTC.

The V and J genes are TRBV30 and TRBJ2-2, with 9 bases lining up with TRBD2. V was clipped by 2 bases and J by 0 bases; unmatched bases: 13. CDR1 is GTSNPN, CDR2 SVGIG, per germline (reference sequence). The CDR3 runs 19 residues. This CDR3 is CAWSLRGRALRANTGELFF. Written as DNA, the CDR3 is TGTGCCTGGAGTCTCCGCGGGAGGGCCTTGAGGGCGAACACCGGGGAGCTGTTTTTT. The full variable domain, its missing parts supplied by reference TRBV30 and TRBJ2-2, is SQTIHQWPATLVQPVGSPLSLECTVEGTSNPNLYWYRQAAGRGLQLLFYSVGIGQISSEVPQNLSASRPQDRQFILSSKKLLLSDSGFYLCAWSLRGRALRANTGELFFGEGSRLTVL.

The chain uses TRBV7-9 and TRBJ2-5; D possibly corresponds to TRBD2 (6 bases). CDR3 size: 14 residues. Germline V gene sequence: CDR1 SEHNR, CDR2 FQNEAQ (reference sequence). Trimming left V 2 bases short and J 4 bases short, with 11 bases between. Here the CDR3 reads CASSLSREIETQYF. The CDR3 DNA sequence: TGTGCCAGCAGCTTATCACGGGAGATAGAGACCCAGTACTTC.

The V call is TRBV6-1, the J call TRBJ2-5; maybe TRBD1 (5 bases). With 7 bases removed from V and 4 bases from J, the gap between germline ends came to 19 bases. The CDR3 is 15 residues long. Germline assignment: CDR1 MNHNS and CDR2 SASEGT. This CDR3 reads CASIPPQGWGETQYF. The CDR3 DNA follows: TGTGCCAGCATCCCACCCCAGGGATGGGGAGAGACCCAGTACTTC.